This section outlines one TCR beta chain sequence together with its context. The antigen is undetermined. Trimming at V came to 1 base and at J to 6 bases, leaving 11 bases not matched to a gene. Per the germline V gene, CDR1 is KGHSH and CDR2 is LQKENI. The CDR3 is made up of 16 amino acids. TCRbeta library preparation incorporated unique molecular identifiers. One entry per CDR3 protein, called by TCRdb with MiXCR from the PCR reads. The sample consists of fewer than 550,000 distinct CDR3 sequences, about an eighth of them appearing once. This record belongs to a study of T-cell reconstitution after alpha-beta-depleted transplantation in children. Study-level results: The authors attributed T-cell counts and diversity one year after transplant mostly to newly produced T cells. It was surviving recipient T cells and thymic progenitors that gave some patients high TCRbeta diversity at day 60. The origin of alpha-beta T cells about two months after transplant was reportedly several hundred expanded graft clones.

Source: PBMCs, mostly from graft donor cells, taken 180 days after TCRalphabeta/CD19-depleted stem cell transplant. The TCR comes from a female patient under 10 years old who had a stem cell transplant for aplastic anemia, so the T cells may come from the graft donor. The chain employs TRBV18 and TRBJ2-7; TRBD1 matches at 8 bases. The CDR3 loop is CASSPLSGGASSEQYF. The CDR3 coding sequence is TGTGCCAGCTCACCACTGTCAGGGGGCGCATCTTCCGAGCAGTACTTC.